The rows below give T cell receptor beta chains drawn from one sample of a study of regulatory T cells in long-lasting Graves disease. MiXCR, applied by TCRdb to the multiplex PCR reads, yields one record per CDR3 protein. The data contain approximately 540,000 distinct CDR3 sequences, more than 10% of them seen just once; the ten biggest clones take up 8.9%. The sample also formed part of further work on T cells in Graves' hyperthyroidism and ophthalmopathy.

The material was peripheral blood mononuclear cells (PBMCs), obtained at new diagnosis, from a patient treated with antithyroid drugs. These receptors were collected from a woman under 40 with Graves disease. CDR3s include the opening cysteine and the closing phenylalanine or tryptophan. A D gene is named only where the DNA matches it firmly. Clone size is stated in some rows and not others, as once, few, many or a class when expanded.

>few|TRBD2|TRBJ2-3|TRBV20-1
TGCAGTGCTAGCGGGAGGGCAGATACGCAGTATTTT
CSASGRADTQYF
>-|TRBD2|TRBJ2-1|TRBV28
TGTGCCAGCAGTTTGACATCGGGACTAGCGGGAGGGCCAAGGAATGAGCAGTTCTTC
CASSLTSGLAGGPRNEQFF
>many|-|TRBJ2-3|TRBV5-8
TGTGCCAGCAGCCTTGGATACTCAGATACGCAGTATTTT
CASSLGYSDTQYF
>-|TRBD2|TRBJ2-3|TRBV4-2
TGTGCCAGCAGCCTCAGCGGGAGGTCAGATACGCAGTATTTT
CASSLSGRSDTQYF
>many|-|TRBJ1-1|TRBV29-1
TGCAGCGTCCTCGCGGGTTTCCTGAACACTGAAGCTTTCTTT
CSVLAGFLNTEAFF
>many|-|TRBJ1-5|TRBV24-1
TGTGCCACCAGTGAGTCTCAGGGAGGAGGCAATCAGCCCCAGCATTTT
CATSESQGGGNQPQHF
>few|-|TRBJ2-7|TRBV2
TGTGCCAGCAGCCTCGACAGAATGGTCGGGCAGCAGTACTTC
CASSLDRMVGQQYF
>many|TRBD1|TRBJ1-1|TRBV7-9
TGTGCCAGCAGACGCAGACAGGGGGCGACCCCGAACACTGAAGCTTTCTTT
CASRRRQGATPNTEAFF
>many|-|TRBJ2-3|TRBV11-3
TGTGCCAGCAGCTCCCGAGGGATCACAGATACGCAGTATTTT
CASSSRGITDTQYF
>few|-|TRBJ2-5|TRBV12-3/TRBV12-4
TGTGCCAGTCGGAGTCCGGAGGAGACCCAGTACTTC
CASRSPEETQYF
>-|-|TRBJ1-6|TRBV4-3
TGCGCCAGCAGCCAAGATTGGGTCCAGAGCTCCTATAATTCACCCCTCCACTTT
CASSQDWVQSSYNSPLHF
>many|-|TRBJ1-2|TRBV6-2/TRBV6-3
TGTGCCAGCAGTTCATACCCCAGGGGAAGAGCTAACTATGGCTACACCTTC
CASSSYPRGRANYGYTF
>many|TRBD2|TRBJ2-2|TRBV19
TGTGCCAGTGCCGGACTAGTAGGCACCGGGGAGCTGTTTTTT
CASAGLVGTGELFF
>-|-|TRBJ2-5|TRBV20-1
TGCAGTGCTAGGGTGGACCCTAACCAAGAGACCCAGTACTTC
CSARVDPNQETQYF
>many|-|TRBJ1-2|TRBV11-2
TGTGCCAGCAGCTCCCTTAACTATGGCTACACCTTC
CASSSLNYGYTF
>many|-|TRBJ1-1|TRBV6-9
TGTGCCAGCAGTTACGAGCTAACGGGAGCGGAAGCTTTCTTT
CASSYELTGAEAFF
>-|-|TRBJ2-1|TRBV9
TGTGCCAGCAGCGTAGTTGCGGGTTCAAATGAGCAGTTCTTC
CASSVVAGSNEQFF
>many|-|TRBJ2-3|TRBV11-2
TGTGCCAGCAGCCCCACGGGGGGCCCAGATACGCAGTATTTT
CASSPTGGPDTQYF
>many|TRBD1|TRBJ2-3|TRBV6-2/TRBV6-3
TGTGCCAGCAGTCCAGGACAGGTATATACAGATACGCAGTATTTT
CASSPGQVYTDTQYF
>many|TRBD2|TRBJ2-7|TRBV20-1
TGCAGTGCTAGGGCCCTAGCGGGAGCATCTCACGAGCAGTACTTC
CSARALAGASHEQYF
>-|TRBD1|TRBJ2-5|TRBV20-1
TGCAGTGCTAGAAAAAGACAGGGGTGGGAGACCCAGTACTTC
CSARKRQGWETQYF
>many|-|TRBJ2-7|TRBV20-1
TGCAGTGCTAGAGGGGATCCGACCTCTCCCTACGAGCAGTACTTC
CSARGDPTSPYEQYF
>many|TRBD1|TRBJ1-5|TRBV2
TGTGCCAGCAGAATTGAGACAGGGGGCACTCAGCCCCAGCATTTT
CASRIETGGTQPQHF
>many|-|TRBJ2-2|TRBV7-2
TGTGCCAGCAGCTTAGCCACAGCATGGTTGTCCGGGGAGCTGTTTTTT
CASSLATAWLSGELFF